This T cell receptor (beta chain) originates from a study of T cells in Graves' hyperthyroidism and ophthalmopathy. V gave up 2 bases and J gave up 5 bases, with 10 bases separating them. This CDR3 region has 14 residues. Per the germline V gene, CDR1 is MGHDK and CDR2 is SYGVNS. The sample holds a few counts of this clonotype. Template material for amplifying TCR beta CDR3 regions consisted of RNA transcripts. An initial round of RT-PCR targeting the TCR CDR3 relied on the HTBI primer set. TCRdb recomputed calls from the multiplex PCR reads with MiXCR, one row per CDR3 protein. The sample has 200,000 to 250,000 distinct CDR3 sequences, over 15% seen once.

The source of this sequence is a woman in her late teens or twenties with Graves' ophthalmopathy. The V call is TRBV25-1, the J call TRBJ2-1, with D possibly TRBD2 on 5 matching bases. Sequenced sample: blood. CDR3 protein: CASSEAGGHNEQFF. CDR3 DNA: TGTGCCAGCAGTGAAGCAGGCGGGCACAATGAGCAGTTCTTC.